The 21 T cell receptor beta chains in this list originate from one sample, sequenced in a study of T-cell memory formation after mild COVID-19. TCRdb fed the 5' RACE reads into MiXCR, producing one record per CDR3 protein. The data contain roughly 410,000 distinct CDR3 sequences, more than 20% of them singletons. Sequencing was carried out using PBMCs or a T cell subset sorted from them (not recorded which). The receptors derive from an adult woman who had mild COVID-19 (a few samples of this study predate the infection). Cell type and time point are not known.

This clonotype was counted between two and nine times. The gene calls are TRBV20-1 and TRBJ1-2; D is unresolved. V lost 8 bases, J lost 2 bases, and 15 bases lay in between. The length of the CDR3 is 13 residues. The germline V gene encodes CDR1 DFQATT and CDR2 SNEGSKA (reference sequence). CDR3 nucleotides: TGCAGTTTTTCAGATGGCCCAAACTATGGCTACACCTTC. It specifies CSFSDGPNYGYTF.

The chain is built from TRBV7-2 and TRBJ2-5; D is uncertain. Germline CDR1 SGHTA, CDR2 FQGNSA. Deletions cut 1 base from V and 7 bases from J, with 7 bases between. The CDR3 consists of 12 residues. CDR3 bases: TGTGCCAGCAGCTTAGGCTTAGGGACCCAGTACTTC. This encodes CASSLGLGTQYF.

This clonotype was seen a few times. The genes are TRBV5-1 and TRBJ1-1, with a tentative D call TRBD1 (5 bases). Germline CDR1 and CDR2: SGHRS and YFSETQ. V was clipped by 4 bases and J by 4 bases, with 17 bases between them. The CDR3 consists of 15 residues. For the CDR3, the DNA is TGCGCCAGCAGCGCCTACCAGGGTGGCCCCACTGAAGCTTTCTTT. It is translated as CASSAYQGGPTEAFF.

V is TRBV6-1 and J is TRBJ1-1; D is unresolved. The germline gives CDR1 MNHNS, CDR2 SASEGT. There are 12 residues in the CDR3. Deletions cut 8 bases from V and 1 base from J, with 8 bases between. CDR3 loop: CASLRGNTEAFF. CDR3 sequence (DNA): TGTGCCAGCCTACGGGGGAACACTGAAGCTTTCTTT.

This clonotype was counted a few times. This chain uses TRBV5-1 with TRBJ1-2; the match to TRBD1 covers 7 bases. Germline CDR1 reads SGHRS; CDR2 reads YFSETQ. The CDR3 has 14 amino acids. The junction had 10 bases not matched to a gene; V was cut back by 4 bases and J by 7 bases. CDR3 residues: CASSADRSRSGYTF. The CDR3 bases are TGCGCCAGCAGCGCGGACAGGTCTCGGAGTGGCTACACCTTC.

The CDR3 nucleotides read TGCGCCAGCAGCGGGAACAGGGGCGCCCGAACTGAAGCTTTCTTT. This encodes CASSGNRGARTEAFF. This chain connects TRBV5-1 to TRBJ1-1; 7 bases line up with TRBD1. The CDR3 spans 15 residues. CDR1 and CDR2 from the germline V gene are SGHRS and YFSETQ. The trim removed 4 bases at V and 5 bases at J, leaving 11 bases unmatched. The full variable domain, completed using reference TRBV5-1 and TRBJ1-1, is KAGVTQTPRYLIKTRGQQVTLSCSPISGHRSVSWYQQTPGQGLQFLFEYFSETQRNKGNFPGRFSGRQFSNSRSEMNVSTLELGDSALYLCASSGNRGARTEAFFGQGTRLTVV.

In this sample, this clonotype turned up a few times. The CDR3 bases are TGTGCTAGTGGTTCGGGACTAGTGTCCTACAATGAGCAGTTCTTC. Translating it yields CASGSGLVSYNEQFF. The chain carries TRBV12-5 and TRBJ2-1; TRBD2 matches at 8 bases. The germline gives CDR1 LGHNT, CDR2 FRNRAP. The CDR3 spans 15 residues. Germline trimming cut 4 bases from V and 1 base from J; bases unmatched to any gene: 3. Variable domain in full (rest from reference TRBV12-5 and TRBJ2-1): DARVTQTPRHKVTEMGQEVTMRCQPILGHNTVFWYRQTMMQGLELLAYFRNRAPLDDSGMPKDRFSAEMPDATLATLKIQPSEPRDSAVYFCASGSGLVSYNEQFFGPGTRLTVL.

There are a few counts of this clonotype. The CDR3 reads CASSHARAPGAFF. CDR3 sequence (DNA): TGTGCCAGCAGTCACGCCCGGGCTCCTGGGGCTTTCTTT. The chain is built from TRBV12-3 or TRBV12-4 and TRBJ1-1; no firm D call. The CDR3 is 13 residues long. V shed 5 bases and J shed 11 bases, with 18 bases lying between them.

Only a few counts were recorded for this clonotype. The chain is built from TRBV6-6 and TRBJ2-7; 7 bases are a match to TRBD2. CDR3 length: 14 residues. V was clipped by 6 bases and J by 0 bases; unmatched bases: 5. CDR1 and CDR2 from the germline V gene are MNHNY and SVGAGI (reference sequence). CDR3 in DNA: TGTGCCAGCAGGGCGGGGGAAAGCTCCTACGAGCAGTACTTC. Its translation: CASRAGESSYEQYF.

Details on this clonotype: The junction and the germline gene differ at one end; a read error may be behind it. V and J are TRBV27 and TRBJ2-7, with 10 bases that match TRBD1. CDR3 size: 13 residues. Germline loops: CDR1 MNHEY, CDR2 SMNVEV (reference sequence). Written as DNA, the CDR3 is TGTGCCAGCAGCCCGGGACAGGGGTACGGGCAGTACTTC. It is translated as CASSPGQGYGQYF.

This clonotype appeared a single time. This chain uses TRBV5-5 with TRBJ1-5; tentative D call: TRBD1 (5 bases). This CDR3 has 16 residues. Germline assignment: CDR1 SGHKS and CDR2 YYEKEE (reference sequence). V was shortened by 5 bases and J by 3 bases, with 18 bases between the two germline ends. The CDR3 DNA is TGTGCCAGCAGATTCGGTGGGGGTCCGAACAATCAGCCCCAGCATTTT. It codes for CASRFGGGPNNQPQHF.

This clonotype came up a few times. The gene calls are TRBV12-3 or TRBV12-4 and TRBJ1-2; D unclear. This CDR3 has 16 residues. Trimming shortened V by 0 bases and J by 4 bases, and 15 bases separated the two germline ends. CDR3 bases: TGTGCCAGCAGTTTAGCGGAGGCAGCGAAGCTCTATGGCTACACCTTC. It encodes CASSLAEAAKLYGYTF.

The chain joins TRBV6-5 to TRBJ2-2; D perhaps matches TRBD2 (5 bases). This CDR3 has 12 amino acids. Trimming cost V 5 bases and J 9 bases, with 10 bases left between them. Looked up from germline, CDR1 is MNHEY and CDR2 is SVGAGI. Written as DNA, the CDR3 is TGTGCCAGCAGTCCTACTAGGTGGGAGCTGTTTTTT. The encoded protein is CASSPTRWELFF.

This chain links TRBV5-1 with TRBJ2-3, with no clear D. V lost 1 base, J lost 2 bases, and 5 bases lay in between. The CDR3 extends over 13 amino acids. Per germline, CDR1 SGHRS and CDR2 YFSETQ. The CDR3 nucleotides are TGCGCCAGCAGCTTGACACCCACAGATACGCAGTATTTT. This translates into CASSLTPTDTQYF.

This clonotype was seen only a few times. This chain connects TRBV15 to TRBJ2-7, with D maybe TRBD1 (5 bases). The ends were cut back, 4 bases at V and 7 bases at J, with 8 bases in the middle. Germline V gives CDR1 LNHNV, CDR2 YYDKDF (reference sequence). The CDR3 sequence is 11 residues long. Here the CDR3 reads CATSNYREQYF. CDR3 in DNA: TGTGCCACCAGCAACTACAGGGAGCAGTACTTC.

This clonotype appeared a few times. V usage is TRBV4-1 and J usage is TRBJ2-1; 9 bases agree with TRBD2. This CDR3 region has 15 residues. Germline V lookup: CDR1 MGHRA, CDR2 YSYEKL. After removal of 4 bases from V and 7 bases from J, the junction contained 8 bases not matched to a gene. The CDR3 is CASSLRTSAENEQFF. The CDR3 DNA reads TGCGCCAGCAGCCTACGGACTAGCGCGGAGAATGAGCAGTTCTTC.

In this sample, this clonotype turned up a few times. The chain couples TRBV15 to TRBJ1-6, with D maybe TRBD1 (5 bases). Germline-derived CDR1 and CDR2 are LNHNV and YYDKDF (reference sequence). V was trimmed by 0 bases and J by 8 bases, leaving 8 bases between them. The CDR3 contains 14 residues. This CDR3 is CATSRDGRDSPLHF. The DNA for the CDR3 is TGTGCCACCAGCAGAGACGGCAGGGATTCACCCCTCCACTTT.

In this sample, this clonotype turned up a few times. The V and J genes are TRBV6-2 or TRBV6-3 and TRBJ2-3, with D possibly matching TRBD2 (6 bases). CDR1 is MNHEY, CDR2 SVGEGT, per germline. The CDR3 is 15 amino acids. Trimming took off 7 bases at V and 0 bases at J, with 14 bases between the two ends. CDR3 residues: CASNRLESSTDTQYF. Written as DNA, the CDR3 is TGTGCCAGCAATCGACTAGAATCCAGCACAGATACGCAGTATTTT.

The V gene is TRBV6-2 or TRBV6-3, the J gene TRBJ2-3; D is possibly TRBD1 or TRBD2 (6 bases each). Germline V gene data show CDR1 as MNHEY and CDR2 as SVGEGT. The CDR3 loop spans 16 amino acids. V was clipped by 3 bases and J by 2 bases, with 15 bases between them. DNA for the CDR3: TGTGCCAGCAGTTATTCGGGGGCGGCCTACACAGATACGCAGTATTTT. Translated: CASSYSGAAYTDTQYF.

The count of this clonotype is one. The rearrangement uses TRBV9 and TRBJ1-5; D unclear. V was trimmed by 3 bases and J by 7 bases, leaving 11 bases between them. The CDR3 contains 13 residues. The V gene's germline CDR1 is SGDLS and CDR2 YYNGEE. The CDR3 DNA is TGTGCCAGCAGCGAGGACCCGACCCAGCCCCAGCATTTT. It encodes CASSEDPTQPQHF.

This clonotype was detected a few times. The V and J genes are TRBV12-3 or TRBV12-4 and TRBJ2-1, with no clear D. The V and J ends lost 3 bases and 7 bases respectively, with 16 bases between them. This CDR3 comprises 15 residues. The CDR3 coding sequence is TGTGCCAGCAGTTTCCGGGCCTCGATCCCAAATGAGCAGTTCTTC. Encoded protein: CASSFRASIPNEQFF.